This T cell receptor beta chain was captured in a study of cytomegalovirus exposure and HLA in healthy donors. Across the study: Genetic ancestry analysis placed 75% to 85% of the approximately 390 donors that were genotyped in the Caucasian-associated cluster.

PCR involved 60 Vbeta and 13 Jbeta primers. Clones were read by immunoSEQ multiplex PCR, and TCRdb kept only the in-frame ones, dropping some. The table has around 220,000 clones, more than 65% seen once. The CDR3 contains 15 residues. The J segment lost 1 base and the V segment lost 4 bases, leaving 5 bases of the junction unmatched. Germline V gene data show CDR1 as SGHTS and CDR2 as YDEGEE. This TCR was sampled from a woman aged 25-40 years in good health and CMV-seronegative. V and J are TRBV5-8 and TRBJ1-3, with TRBD1 matching over 7 bases. The sample taken for sequencing was PBMCs. The CDR3, as DNA: TGTGCCAGCAGCACGGACAGGCAGTCTGGAAACACCATATATTTT. This translates into CASSTDRQSGNTIYF.